The 19 T cell receptor beta chains listed next were all sequenced from one sample in a study of blood T cell repertoires in COVID-19 (dated by TCRdb to the early 2020s). The method was the immunoSEQ multiplex PCR assay. TCRdb's version of the immuneACCESS table is confined to in-frame rearrangements and falls short of the full clone set. An unresolved V gene accounts for under half of the shortfall where checked; the remainder is of unknown origin. The sample table contains roughly 310,000 clones; only one count was recorded for roughly 90% of them. Clones ranked in the top ten supply 2.9% of the sample. Sequenced: peripheral blood. The receptors come from a woman aged 25-40 years with COVID-19, enrolled during active disease.

The chain carries TRBV19 and TRBJ2-1, with 12 bases identical to TRBD1. This CDR3 spans 15 amino acids. The germline V gene has CDR1 LNHDA and CDR2 SQIVND (reference sequence). Unmatched junction bases numbered 9, after V lost 6 bases and J lost 9 bases. CDR3 DNA: TGTGCCAGTAGGAGAGGGGGACAGGGGGCATTTGAGCAGTTCTTC. It is translated as CASRRGGQGAFEQFF.

CDR3 sequence reads: CASSVGASGRNAETQYF. The CDR3 DNA is TGTGCCAGCAGCGTAGGGGCTAGCGGGAGGAACGCGGAGACCCAGTACTTC. The rearrangement uses TRBV9 and TRBJ2-5, with 11 bases aligning to TRBD2. V shed 0 bases and J 5 bases; nucleotides not matched to a gene: 9. Germline V gives CDR1 SGDLS, CDR2 YYNGEE. The CDR3 totals 17 residues. The whole variable domain, remainder taken from reference TRBV9 and TRBJ2-5, is DSGVTQTPKHLITATGQRVTLRCSPRSGDLSVYWYQQSLDQGLQFLIQYYNGEERAKGNILERFSAQQFPDLHSELNLSSLELGDSALYFCASSVGASGRNAETQYFGPGTRLLVL.

CDR3 sequence: CASSVGAGTYEQYF. CDR3 nucleotide sequence: TGTGCCAGCAGCGTAGGGGCCGGTACCTACGAGCAGTACTTC. This rearrangement joins TRBV9 to TRBJ2-7; unclear D gene. Germline V gene sequence: CDR1 SGDLS, CDR2 YYNGEE. Trimming took off 0 bases at V and 2 bases at J, with 9 bases between the two ends. This CDR3 is 14 amino acids long.

The V call is TRBV5-1, the J call TRBJ1-1, with TRBD1 matching over 7 bases. CDR1 and CDR2 (germline): SGHRS, YFSETQ. Germline trimming cut 4 bases from V and 2 bases from J; bases unmatched to any gene: 20. There are 19 residues in the CDR3. The CDR3 sequence: CASSPIYQGTVNSNTEAFF. CDR3 DNA sequence: TGCGCCAGCAGCCCTATTTATCAGGGGACAGTTAACTCCAACACTGAAGCTTTCTTT.

The chain links TRBV27 to TRBJ2-1; 8 nucleotides match TRBD1. Germline V lookup: CDR1 MNHEY, CDR2 SMNVEV (reference sequence). Trimming removed 4 bases from V and 8 bases from J; junction bases left unmatched: 7. CDR3 length: 14 residues. The CDR3 sequence is CASSSSDRAYEQFF. In DNA, the CDR3 is TGTGCCAGCAGTTCCTCGGACAGGGCCTATGAGCAGTTCTTC.

This chain uses TRBV15 with TRBJ1-5, with D possibly TRBD1 on 5 matching bases. From germline, CDR1 is LNHNV and CDR2 YYDKDF (reference sequence). The ends were cut back, 6 bases at V and 0 bases at J, with 12 bases in the middle. The CDR3 sequence is 15 residues long. CDR3 sequence reads: CATSPGGNSNQPQHF. The CDR3 bases are TGTGCCACCAGTCCGGGGGGTAATAGCAATCAGCCCCAGCATTTT.

V usage is TRBV27 and J usage is TRBJ2-7; D is ambiguous. Trimming took 4 bases from V and 4 from J, leaving 11 bases between them. Germline values: CDR1 MNHEY, CDR2 SMNVEV (reference sequence). The CDR3 totals 13 residues. The CDR3 coding sequence is TGTGCCAGCAGTTCCGCCAGTCCATACGAGCAGTACTTC. It yields the protein CASSSASPYEQYF.

The J gene is TRBJ1-2, the V gene TRBV19, with 10 positions matching TRBD1. The length of the CDR3 is 14 residues. CDR1 LNHDA and CDR2 SQIVND come from the germline V gene (reference sequence). Germline trimming cut 7 bases from V and 8 bases from J; bases unmatched to any gene: 10. This CDR3 is CASNPGQGREGYTF. CDR3 nucleotide sequence: TGTGCCAGTAACCCGGGACAGGGGAGAGAAGGCTACACCTTC.

The genes are TRBV5-5 and TRBJ2-7, with 11 bases that match TRBD2. V lost 4 bases and J lost 7; bases outside the gene matches: 10. The CDR3 contains 15 residues. The germline V gene encodes CDR1 SGHKS and CDR2 YYEKEE (reference sequence). CDR3 nucleotides: TGTGCCAGCAGCCTAGCGGGAGGAGATTTAATGGAGCAGTACTTC. It specifies CASSLAGGDLMEQYF.

This clone was seen once. The V and J genes are TRBV19 and TRBJ2-1; TRBD2 matches at 12 bases. This CDR3 is 18 amino acids long. J lost 9 bases, V lost 2 bases, and 14 bases had no gene match. Germline-derived CDR1 and CDR2 are LNHDA and SQIVND (reference sequence). The CDR3 region is CASSIRATSGSSRGEQFF. The CDR3 region has the DNA TGTGCCAGTAGTATAAGAGCGACTAGCGGGAGCTCGAGGGGTGAGCAGTTCTTC.

CDR3 protein: CSVETGGVGNTIYF. The CDR3 DNA reads as TGCAGCGTTGAAACAGGGGGCGTTGGAAACACCATATATTTT. This sequence joins TRBV29-1 and TRBJ1-3, with TRBD1 identical over 9 bases. The CDR3 extends over 14 amino acids. V dropped 2 bases and J dropped 3; count of bases not matched to a gene: 2. CDR1 and CDR2 (germline): SQVTM, ANQGSEA. Using reference TRBV29-1 and TRBJ1-3 for the parts outside the CDR3, the full variable domain is SAVISQKPSRDICQRGTSLTIQCQVDSQVTMMFWYRQQPGQSLTLIATANQGSEATYESGFVIDKFPISRPNLTFSTLTVSNMSPEDSSIYLCSVETGGVGNTIYFGEGSWLTVV.

The chain couples TRBV30 to TRBJ2-7; TRBD2 aligns across 9 bases. V dropped 2 bases and J dropped 0; count of bases not matched to a gene: 8. This CDR3 is 16 amino acids long. In germline, CDR1 is GTSNPN, CDR2 SVGIG (reference sequence). The CDR3: CAWSKKGLASSYEQYF. The CDR3 coding sequence is TGTGCCTGGAGTAAAAAAGGACTAGCGAGCTCCTACGAGCAGTACTTC.

This chain uses TRBV28 with TRBJ2-7, with a weak D call TRBD2 (7 bases). The CDR3 covers 14 residues. Trimming left V 3 bases short and J 5 bases short, with 14 bases between. Germline values: CDR1 MDHEN, CDR2 SYDVKM. The CDR3 nucleotides are TGTGCCAGCAGTTTGCGGGGGACAAAAGACGAGCAGTACTTC. Protein product: CASSLRGTKDEQYF.

This chain links TRBV29-1 with TRBJ2-7; D might be TRBD2 (6 bases). Trimming removed 0 bases from V and 3 bases from J, with 15 bases in between. The CDR3 runs to 15 residues. Germline-derived CDR1 and CDR2 are SQVTM and ANQGSEA. In DNA form, the CDR3 reads TGCAGCGTTGAAGACTACGCGGGAAAGGGCTACGAGCAGTACTTC. Its protein is CSVEDYAGKGYEQYF.

The chain has TRBV14 and TRBJ1-6; 7 nucleotides match TRBD1. This CDR3 is 16 amino acids long. V gave up 1 base and J gave up 7 bases; unmatched junction bases: 7. Per the germline V gene, CDR1 is SGHDN and CDR2 is FVKESK. The DNA of the CDR3 is TGTGCCAGCAGCCAAGGGCCGGGACAGAGGAATTCACCCCTCCACTTT. Its protein product is CASSQGPGQRNSPLHF.

Turning to this clone: Additional DNA sequences in this sample encode the identical CDR3. The rearrangement joins TRBV11-2 to TRBJ2-7; D not certain. The V gene lost 3 bases and the J gene lost 1 base, with 7 bases spanning the gap. Looked up from germline, CDR1 is SGHAT and CDR2 is FQNNGV. This CDR3 spans 13 amino acids. CDR3 residues: CASSLQTSYEQYF. The CDR3 coding sequence is TGTGCCAGCAGCTTGCAGACTTCCTACGAGCAGTACTTC.

This sequence joins TRBV27 and TRBJ2-1; TRBD2 matches at 7 bases. V was clipped by 4 bases and J by 0 bases; unmatched bases: 9. The CDR3 has 17 amino acids. Germline loops: CDR1 MNHEY, CDR2 SMNVEV (reference sequence). The CDR3 DNA is TGTGCCAGCAGTTATGAGGTAGCGGGTAACTCCTACAATGAGCAGTTCTTC. As protein: CASSYEVAGNSYNEQFF.

V usage is TRBV2 and J usage is TRBJ1-2; the D is unclear. CDR1 is SNHLY, CDR2 FYNNEI, per germline. This CDR3 contains 13 residues. V lost 4 bases and J lost 5, with 11 bases in between. The CDR3 protein is CASSGSGLYGYTF. The DNA of the CDR3 is TGTGCCAGCAGTGGGAGCGGTCTATATGGCTACACCTTC.

This clone appeared once. This chain uses TRBV11-2 with TRBJ2-5, with D perhaps TRBD2 (6 bases). The CDR3 is 17 residues long. V gave up 0 bases and J gave up 7 bases, with 21 bases separating them. Germline assignment: CDR1 SGHAT and CDR2 FQNNGV. The CDR3 nucleotides are TGTGCCAGCAGCTTAGAGGGGTCCGGGGGAAACCTGGGGACCCAGTACTTC. Translation: CASSLEGSGGNLGTQYF.